The present entry profiles one TCR beta chain with its context. Antigen: not known. This sample was included in a study of Graves' ophthalmopathy and Graves' hyperthyroidism. Amplification of TCR beta CDR3 regions used RNA transcripts. The first-round RT-PCR employed HTBI primers together with the Qiagen OneStep RT-PCR kit. A multiplex PCR was then performed as the second round. TCRdb re-called the multiplex PCR reads with MiXCR, one entry per CDR3 protein. The table records around 600,000 distinct CDR3 sequences, over 40% of them present only once. Germline V CDR1 and CDR2: SGHVS, FQNEAQ. The CDR3 spans 16 residues. The V gene lost 5 bases and the J gene lost 0 bases, with 14 bases spanning the gap. Regarding the study as a whole: Ophthalmopathy progression was predicted with 70.59% sensitivity and 72.22% specificity. Cross-validated, the 13-signature model showed 87.88%/81.08% sensitivity/specificity, and 80%/75% in the test set.

Sequences were obtained from peripheral blood. This receptor was obtained from an adult man with Graves' ophthalmopathy. The chain links TRBV7-8 to TRBJ2-1, with D uncertain. The CDR3 region is CASSPPGRSSYNEQFF. CDR3 DNA sequence: TGTGCCAGCAGCCCCCCGGGCAGGAGCTCCTACAATGAGCAGTTCTTC.